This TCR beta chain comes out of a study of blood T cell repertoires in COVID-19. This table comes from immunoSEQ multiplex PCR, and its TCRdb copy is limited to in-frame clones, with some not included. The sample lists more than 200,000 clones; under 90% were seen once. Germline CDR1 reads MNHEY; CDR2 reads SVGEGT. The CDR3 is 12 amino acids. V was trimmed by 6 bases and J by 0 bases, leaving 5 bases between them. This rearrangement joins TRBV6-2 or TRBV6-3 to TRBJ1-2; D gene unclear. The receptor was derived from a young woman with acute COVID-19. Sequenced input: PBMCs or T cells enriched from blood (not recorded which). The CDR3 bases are TGTGCCAGCAGCACTACTAACTATGGCTACACCTTC. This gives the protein CASSTTNYGYTF.